This entry lists 30 T cell receptor beta chains sequenced from one sample in a study of cytotoxic CD8 clonotypes in ibrutinib-treated CLL. TCRdb keeps only in-frame clones here, not all; method: immunoSEQ multiplex PCR. Of 150,000 to 200,000 clones in the sample, 70% to 90% were seen once. The sample was PBMCs, taken at disease progression, from a patient treated with ibrutinib. The receptors derive from a human donor with chronic lymphocytic leukemia.

The genes are TRBV7-6 and TRBJ2-7; 7 positions agree with TRBD2. In germline, CDR1 is SGHVS, CDR2 FNYEAQ. J gave up 0 bases and V 0 bases, and 2 bases lay outside the gene matches. This CDR3 region has 15 residues. CDR3 in amino acids: CASSLARTSSYEQYF. The CDR3 coding sequence is TGTGCCAGCAGCTTAGCAAGGACTAGCTCCTACGAGCAGTACTTC.

The chain is built from TRBV11-3 and TRBJ2-1, with 7 bases that match TRBD1. The CDR3 has 16 amino acids. In germline, CDR1 is SGHNT, CDR2 YENEEA. V was pared by 0 bases and J by 0 bases, with 2 bases of the junction left unmatched. The CDR3 spells CASSLEGQSSYNEQFF. As DNA, the CDR3 is TGTGCCAGCAGCTTAGAGGGACAGAGCTCCTACAATGAGCAGTTCTTC.

The chain joins TRBV29-1 to TRBJ2-2; tentatively, D is TRBD1 (6 bases). The length of the CDR3 is 16 residues. From germline, CDR1 is SQVTM and CDR2 ANQGSEA. V lost 0 bases and J 2 bases, leaving 13 bases between the germline ends. The CDR3 here is CSVEDRGLRNTGELFF. The CDR3 DNA reads TGCAGCGTTGAAGACAGGGGATTGCGAAACACCGGGGAGCTGTTTTTT.

The J gene is TRBJ1-2, the V gene TRBV2, with D perhaps matching TRBD1 (6 bases). Germline CDR1 is SNHLY and CDR2 is FYNNEI. V was pared by 4 bases and J by 3 bases, with 12 bases between. There are 14 residues in the CDR3. The CDR3 sequence: CASSAGDGDYGYTF. The CDR3 region has the DNA TGTGCCAGCAGTGCAGGGGATGGGGACTATGGCTACACCTTC.

The chain combines TRBV5-6 with TRBJ2-7, with 10 bases that match TRBD2. CDR1 and CDR2 (germline): SGHDT, YYEEEE. This CDR3 spans 18 amino acids. J gave up 3 bases and V 3 bases, and 15 bases lay outside the gene matches. The CDR3 here is CASSSGTLAGAPRYEQYF. CDR3 coding DNA: TGTGCCAGCAGCTCGGGGACCCTAGCGGGAGCACCACGCTACGAGCAGTACTTC.

The CDR3 DNA reads as TGTGCCAGCAGTTTATCCGGGAGGGGTTTGCCTGAAGCTTTCTTT. Protein product: CASSLSGRGLPEAFF. This rearrangement joins TRBV27 to TRBJ1-1; weak D call: TRBD1 (5 bases). This CDR3 has 15 residues. The V gene lost 0 bases and the J gene lost 6 bases, with 14 bases spanning the gap. Germline CDR1 and CDR2: MNHEY and SMNVEV (reference sequence).

V is TRBV9 and J is TRBJ1-2; D gene ambiguous. The CDR3 spans 15 residues. V gave up 3 bases and J gave up 2 bases, with 14 bases separating them. Germline lookup yields CDR1 SGDLS and CDR2 YYNGEE. CDR3 nucleotides: TGTGCCAGCAGCGCTCGACCTACCGGAAACTATGGCTACACCTTC. Its translation: CASSARPTGNYGYTF.

This clone has only one observation. This chain connects TRBV7-6 to TRBJ2-1; a possible D gene is TRBD1 (6 bases). This CDR3 comprises 13 residues. Germline loops: CDR1 SGHVS, CDR2 FNYEAQ. V lost 5 bases to trimming and J lost 7 bases, with 12 bases between them. The CDR3 region has the DNA TGTGCCAGCAGCAACACAAGGGGGAATGAGCAGTTCTTC. It codes for CASSNTRGNEQFF.

CDR3 sequence (DNA): TGCGCCAGCAGCTTGGCGAGGACTAGCGGTTACAATGAGCAGTTCTTC. Translation: CASSLARTSGYNEQFF. The chain joins TRBV5-1 to TRBJ2-1, with 10 positions matching TRBD2. Trimming took 0 bases from V and 4 from J; bases not matched to a gene: 4. CDR3 length: 16 residues. Germline lookup yields CDR1 SGHRS and CDR2 YFSETQ.

The chain couples TRBV13 to TRBJ2-3; TRBD2 matches at 10 bases. The V gene end was trimmed by 6 bases and the J gene end by 1 base; junction bases not matched to a gene: 13. The germline gives CDR1 PRHDT, CDR2 FYEKMQ (reference sequence). The CDR3 spans 18 residues. The CDR3 protein is CASSRLAGSGRRTDTQYF. Written as DNA, the CDR3 is TGTGCCAGCAGTCGACTAGCGGGCTCGGGGAGACGCACAGATACGCAGTATTTT.

The chain combines TRBV15 with TRBJ2-1; 11 positions agree with TRBD1. The CDR3 contains 13 residues. V was pared by 0 bases and J by 15 bases, with 4 bases of the junction left unmatched. The germline CDR1 and CDR2 sequences are LNHNV and YYDKDF (reference sequence). CDR3 amino acids: CATSREGTGGRFF. For the CDR3, the DNA is TGTGCCACCAGCAGAGAAGGGACAGGGGGTCGGTTCTTC.

This rearrangement joins TRBV7-2 to TRBJ1-2; 7 nucleotides agree with TRBD1. Germline V CDR1 and CDR2: SGHTA, FQGNSA. The CDR3 is 15 residues long. J gave up 8 bases and V 6 bases, and 15 bases lay outside the gene matches. This CDR3 is CASSEGGGGVGGYTF. The CDR3 DNA follows: TGTGCCAGCAGTGAGGGGGGAGGGGGCGTTGGAGGCTACACCTTC.

The chain recombines TRBV5-1 with TRBJ2-1, with 16 positions matching TRBD2. V lost 5 bases to trimming and J lost 7 bases; unmatched junction nucleotides: 9. This CDR3 is 17 amino acids long. Germline values: CDR1 SGHRS, CDR2 YFSETQ. In DNA form, the CDR3 reads TGCGCCAGCAGGCCCGGGACTAGCGGGAGGGCCATGAATGAGCAGTTCTTC. It yields the protein CASRPGTSGRAMNEQFF.

The chain recombines TRBV11-1 with TRBJ2-1, with D hard to call. Germline V lookup: CDR1 SGHAT, CDR2 FQDESV (reference sequence). The CDR3 is 12 amino acids. Trimming left V 5 bases short and J 7 bases short, with 9 bases between. This CDR3 reads CASSIFANEQFF. The CDR3 DNA reads TGTGCCAGCAGCATTTTCGCGAATGAGCAGTTCTTC.

The gene calls are TRBV18 and TRBJ1-4; D perhaps matches TRBD1 (6 bases). The CDR3 is 16 residues long. V lost 3 bases, J lost 2 bases, and 13 bases lay in between. CDR1 is KGHSH, CDR2 LQKENI, per germline. The CDR3 region is CASSPSAQGTNEKLFF. CDR3 coding DNA: TGTGCCAGCTCACCTTCCGCTCAGGGGACTAATGAAAAACTGTTTTTT.

The J gene is TRBJ2-7, the V gene TRBV1; no DNA check was done on the table's D call, TRBD1. TRBV1 is designated a pseudogene. This CDR3 comprises 17 residues. CDR3 amino acids: CTSSPNPRDRPSYEQYF. Written as DNA, the CDR3 is TGCACCAGCAGTCCAAACCCCAGGGACAGGCCCTCCTACGAGCAGTACTTC.

V usage is TRBV4-1 and J usage is TRBJ2-7, with D unclear. Germline CDR1 and CDR2: MGHRA and YSYEKL. The CDR3 consists of 15 residues. The germline V and J ends were trimmed by 0 bases and 0 bases, with 9 bases remaining between them. CDR3 in amino acids: CASSQETGTSYEQYF. CDR3 coding DNA: TGCGCCAGCAGCCAAGAGACCGGAACCTCCTACGAGCAGTACTTC.

The chain employs TRBV12-5 and TRBJ2-2; D is perhaps TRBD1 (6 bases). The germline gives CDR1 LGHNT, CDR2 FRNRAP. The CDR3 loop spans 17 amino acids. Trimming took off 1 base at V and 2 bases at J, with 14 bases between the two ends. CDR3 nucleotide sequence: TGTGCTAGTGGTTTGGCACGGGGACAAGATAACACCGGGGAGCTGTTTTTT. This encodes CASGLARGQDNTGELFF. The variable domain in full, completed from reference TRBV12-5 and TRBJ2-2, reads DARVTQTPRHKVTEMGQEVTMRCQPILGHNTVFWYRQTMMQGLELLAYFRNRAPLDDSGMPKDRFSAEMPDATLATLKIQPSEPRDSAVYFCASGLARGQDNTGELFFGEGSRLTVL.

In its sample, this clone was seen a few times. In DNA, the CDR3 is TGTGCCAGCAGCGTAGGGGGGCCCACGGGTACGCAGTATTTT. This codes for CASSVGGPTGTQYF. The V and J genes are TRBV9 and TRBJ2-3; the D gene is possibly TRBD1 (6 bases). Germline CDR1 SGDLS, CDR2 YYNGEE. Trimming pared 0 bases from V and 8 bases from J, leaving 13 bases between. This CDR3 contains 14 residues.

This chain joins TRBV9 and TRBJ2-3; a weak D match, TRBD2 (5 bases). There are 17 residues in the CDR3. The germline CDR1 and CDR2 sequences are SGDLS and YYNGEE. Deletions cut 4 bases from V and 3 bases from J, with 21 bases between. DNA for the CDR3: TGTGCCAGCAGCCCCGCGGCCGGGGAACCCGTAACAGATACGCAGTATTTT. This gives the protein CASSPAAGEPVTDTQYF.

The chain has TRBV19 and TRBJ1-5; 7 nucleotides line up with TRBD1. The V gene end was trimmed by 5 bases and the J gene end by 4 bases; junction bases not matched to a gene: 5. This CDR3 spans 14 amino acids. Looked up from germline, CDR1 is LNHDA and CDR2 is SQIVND (reference sequence). The CDR3 sequence: CASSARTGNQPQHF. CDR3 nucleotide sequence: TGTGCCAGTAGTGCCCGGACAGGAAATCAGCCCCAGCATTTT.

V is TRBV27 and J is TRBJ1-1; 9 bases agree with TRBD1. In germline, CDR1 is MNHEY, CDR2 SMNVEV (reference sequence). The CDR3 totals 15 residues. Germline trimming cut 6 bases from V and 4 bases from J; bases unmatched to any gene: 9. CDR3 coding DNA: TGTGCCAGCAGCCCGACAGGGGGAGAGGGCACTGAAGCTTTCTTT. It codes for CASSPTGGEGTEAFF.

This clone was recorded only once. The V gene is TRBV5-1, the J gene TRBJ2-7, with TRBD1 matching 10 bases. The CDR3 is made up of 17 amino acids. The junction had 17 bases not matched to a gene; V was cut back by 4 bases and J by 7 bases. Germline lookup yields CDR1 SGHRS and CDR2 YFSETQ. CDR3 sequence: CASSLENRQGASVEQYF. CDR3 DNA sequence: TGCGCCAGCAGCCTCGAGAACAGACAGGGGGCTTCGGTAGAGCAGTACTTC.

This chain uses TRBV19 with TRBJ2-7; 9 bases match TRBD1. The CDR3 covers 14 residues. J was trimmed by 2 bases and V by 6 bases; bases with no gene match: 5. Germline V gene lookup returns CDR1 LNHDA and CDR2 SQIVND (reference sequence). CDR3 nucleotides: TGTGCCAGTAGCCCGACAGGGGGTCCCTACGAGCAGTACTTC. Its translation is CASSPTGGPYEQYF.

The rearrangement joins TRBV7-8 to TRBJ1-2, with 8 positions matching TRBD1. Germline trimming cut 6 bases from V and 10 bases from J; bases unmatched to any gene: 19. CDR1 and CDR2 from the germline V gene are SGHVS and FQNEAQ. This CDR3 comprises 16 residues. The CDR3 DNA reads as TGTGCCAGCAGATCTACACAGGGGGATATAAGATTCGACTACACCTTC. Amino acid sequence: CASRSTQGDIRFDYTF.

V is TRBV19 and J is TRBJ2-7; 7 positions agree with TRBD2. There are 13 residues in the CDR3. V lost 3 bases to trimming and J lost 7 bases; unmatched junction nucleotides: 6. Germline V gene sequence: CDR1 LNHDA, CDR2 SQIVND (reference sequence). The CDR3 protein is CASSMGGEREQYF. Written as DNA, the CDR3 is TGTGCCAGTAGTATGGGGGGGGAGAGGGAGCAGTACTTC.

The CDR3 is CASSIVGKMNTEAFF. The CDR3, as DNA: TGTGCCAGTAGTATAGTCGGAAAGATGAACACTGAAGCTTTCTTT. The chain combines TRBV19 with TRBJ1-1; unclear D gene. Trimming removed 1 base from V and 0 bases from J, with 9 bases in between. Germline V lookup: CDR1 LNHDA, CDR2 SQIVND (reference sequence). The CDR3 has 15 amino acids.

The rearrangement uses TRBV20-1 and TRBJ2-2, with D uncertain. CDR1 DFQATT and CDR2 SNEGSKA come from the germline V gene (reference sequence). Trimming cost V 6 bases and J 6 bases, with 8 bases left between them. The CDR3 has 11 residues. The CDR3 region has the DNA TGCAGTGCCACAAGGCCCGGGGAGCTGTTTTTT. Protein product: CSATRPGELFF.

The CDR3 here is CASSLAGQGDPSYEQYF. The CDR3 bases are TGTGCCAGCAGCTTGGCGGGACAGGGGGACCCCTCCTACGAGCAGTACTTC. This sequence joins TRBV5-6 and TRBJ2-7; 11 bases match TRBD1. CDR3 length equals 17 residues. Trimming cost V 0 bases and J 0 bases; bases outside gene matches: 5. Germline loops: CDR1 SGHDT, CDR2 YYEEEE.

This clone was counted once. The rearrangement links TRBV14 to TRBJ2-5; 9 bases are a match to TRBD2. Germline CDR1 is SGHDN and CDR2 is FVKESK. This CDR3 spans 15 amino acids. J lost 5 bases, V lost 2 bases, and 6 bases had no gene match. The CDR3 reads CASSQRRREGETQYF. The CDR3 nucleotides are TGTGCCAGCAGCCAACGGCGGCGGGAGGGCGAGACCCAGTACTTC.